Detailed here is one T cell receptor beta chain. This sample is drawn from a study of blood T cell repertoires in COVID-19. Across the whole study: T cells, B-cell-depleted T cells, or PBMCs provided the cDNA or gDNA that served as material.

As handled by the study authors: Amplifying reference gene primers gave estimates of nucleated cell counts. Sequencing was performed with immunoSEQ multiplex PCR; in TCRdb, only in-frame clones are kept and a portion is missing. The V and J calls and clone size are taken from that table; D and trimming were inferred from the DNA. Here the sample spans about 210,000 clones, 80% being singletons. There are 16 residues in the CDR3. Losses at the gene ends were 5 bases for V and 4 bases for J; bases not matched to a gene: 13. CDR1 and CDR2 from the germline V gene are SQVTM and ANQGSEA. The age range of participants was about 18 to 95 years, with residence in about 25 US areas. Cohorts were determined from participant-reported clinical history.

This TCR was sampled from a man aged 25 to 40 with acute COVID-19. V usage is TRBV29-1 and J usage is TRBJ2-5; the match to TRBD2 covers 10 bases. The sample taken for sequencing was PBMCs or T cells enriched from blood (not recorded which). For the CDR3, the DNA is TGCAGCGTTAACACCCCTAGCGGGGGTTACCCAGAGACCCAGTACTTC. Translation gives CSVNTPSGGYPETQYF.